One TCR beta chain is described in this entry. The sample originates from a study of Graves' ophthalmopathy and Graves' hyperthyroidism. There are 17 residues in the CDR3. Germline values: CDR1 SGHTA, CDR2 FQGNSA. Trimming removed 5 bases from V and 2 bases from J; junction bases left unmatched: 9. Amplified material comprised TCR beta CDR3 regions derived from RNA transcripts. The first round was an RT-PCR with HTBI primers, and the second round was a multiplex PCR. TCRdb independently ran MiXCR on the multiplex PCR reads; one entry per CDR3 protein. The table lists 580,000 or so distinct CDR3 sequences, 35% to 40% of them singletons.

Material for sequencing was peripheral blood or thyroid tissue (not recorded which). This chain connects TRBV7-2 to TRBJ2-6; 7 bases map to TRBD1. The clonotype was recovered from an adult man with Graves' hyperthyroidism. The CDR3 spells CASSVRQGVPGANVLTF. The CDR3 DNA is TGTGCCAGCAGCGTACGACAGGGTGTACCTGGGGCCAACGTCCTGACTTTC.